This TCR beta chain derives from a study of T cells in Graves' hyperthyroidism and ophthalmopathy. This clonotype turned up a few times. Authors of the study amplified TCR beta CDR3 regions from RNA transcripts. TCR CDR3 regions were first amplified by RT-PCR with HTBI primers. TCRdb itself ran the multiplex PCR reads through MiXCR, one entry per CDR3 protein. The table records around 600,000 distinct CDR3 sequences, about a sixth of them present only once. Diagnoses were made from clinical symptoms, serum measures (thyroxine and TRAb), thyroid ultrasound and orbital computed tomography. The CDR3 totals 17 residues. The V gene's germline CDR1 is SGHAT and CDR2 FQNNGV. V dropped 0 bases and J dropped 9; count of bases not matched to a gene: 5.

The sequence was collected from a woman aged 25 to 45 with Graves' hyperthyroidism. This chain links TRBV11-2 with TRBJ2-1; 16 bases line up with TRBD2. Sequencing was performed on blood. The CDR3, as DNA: TGTGCCAGCAGCTTAGATCAGGGACTAGCGGGAGGGGGTGAGCAGTTCTTC. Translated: CASSLDQGLAGGGEQFF. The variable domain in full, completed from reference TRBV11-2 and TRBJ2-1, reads EAGVAQSPRYKIIEKRQSVAFWCNPISGHATLYWYQQILGQGPKLLIQFQNNGVVDDSQLPKDRFSAERLKGVDSTLKIQPAKLEDSAVYLCASSLDQGLAGGGEQFFGPGTRLTVL.